The next 31 T cell receptor beta chains were all read from a single sample in a study of blood T cell repertoires in COVID-19. TCRdb's copy holds only in-frame clones and misses some; the assay was immunoSEQ multiplex PCR. This table has approximately 350,000 clones, roughly 90% appearing once. The source material was peripheral blood. The receptors derive from a woman aged 55-69 years with COVID-19, enrolled during active disease.

This chain connects TRBV27 to TRBJ1-2; D is uncertain. This CDR3 is built from 13 residues. Germline loops: CDR1 MNHEY, CDR2 SMNVEV (reference sequence). V was clipped by 2 bases and J by 7 bases, with 11 bases between them. The CDR3: CASSLHRYSGYTF. CDR3 coding DNA: TGTGCCAGCAGTTTACACAGATACTCTGGCTACACCTTC.

The table lists this clone with a few counts. The chain links TRBV7-2 to TRBJ2-2; TRBD1 matches 9 bases. The junction had 9 bases not matched to a gene; V was cut back by 1 base and J by 3 bases. Germline V gene sequence: CDR1 SGHTA, CDR2 FQGNSA. The CDR3 is 18 residues long. The DNA for the CDR3 is TGTGCCAGCAGCTTAGAGGGTCCGAGACAGGGGGACACCGGGGAGCTGTTTTTT. Translation gives CASSLEGPRQGDTGELFF.

This sequence joins TRBV7-2 and TRBJ2-7; a possible D gene is TRBD2 (6 bases). Trimming left V 5 bases short and J 5 bases short, with 10 bases between. The CDR3 loop spans 12 amino acids. The germline V gene encodes CDR1 SGHTA and CDR2 FQGNSA. CDR3 DNA sequence: TGTGCCAGCAGCGGAGGGTCCCACGAGCAGTACTTC. Translating gives CASSGGSHEQYF.

The V gene is TRBV21-1, the J gene TRBJ2-2; no check of the table's D call, TRBD2, against the DNA was made. TRBV21-1 is a pseudogene segment. This CDR3 has 16 amino acids. CDR3 sequence reads: CASSTRGGPDTGELFF. The CDR3 bases are TGTGCCAGCAGCACCCGCGGGGGGCCCGACACCGGGGAGCTGTTTTTT.

For the CDR3, the DNA is TGTGCCAGCAGCCCCCCATCCTACGAGCAGTACTTC. Translated, it gives CASSPPSYEQYF. The chain carries TRBV11-3 and TRBJ2-7; D uncertain. V lost 5 bases, J lost 1 base, and 6 bases lay in between. CDR1 SGHNT and CDR2 YENEEA come from the germline V gene. The CDR3 is 12 residues long.

This chain links TRBV9 with TRBJ2-3; TRBD1 matches at 8 bases. Germline CDR1 SGDLS, CDR2 YYNGEE. V lost 0 bases to trimming and J lost 4 bases; unmatched junction nucleotides: 7. This CDR3 is built from 16 residues. Here the CDR3 reads CASSVVEQGVPDTQYF. In DNA, the CDR3 is TGTGCCAGCAGCGTAGTTGAACAGGGGGTACCAGATACGCAGTATTTT.

This chain links TRBV5-4 with TRBJ1-3; D not certain. With 2 bases removed from V and 0 bases from J, the gap between germline ends came to 3 bases. Germline assignment: CDR1 SGHNT and CDR2 YYREEE (reference sequence). The CDR3 sequence is 13 residues long. The CDR3 sequence: CASSFLSGNTIYF. The CDR3 coding sequence is TGTGCCAGCAGCTTCCTCTCTGGAAACACCATATATTTT.

The chain recombines TRBV2 with TRBJ1-1; the D gene is possibly TRBD1 (6 bases). In germline, CDR1 is SNHLY, CDR2 FYNNEI. This CDR3 spans 13 amino acids. Trimming took 8 bases from V and 4 from J, leaving 14 bases between them. The CDR3 DNA is TGTGCCAGCCGAACCCAACAGGGCACTGAAGCTTTCTTT. Amino acids: CASRTQQGTEAFF. Looking up the rest from reference TRBV2 and TRBJ1-1 gives the full variable domain: EPEVTQTPSHQVTQMGQEVILRCVPISNHLYFYWYRQILGQKVEFLVSFYNNEISEKSEIFDDQFSVERPDGSNFTLKIRSTKLEDSAMYFCASRTQQGTEAFFGQGTRLTVV.

The chain has TRBV20-1 and TRBJ1-3; TRBD1 might be the D (5 bases). Germline loops: CDR1 DFQATT, CDR2 SNEGSKA (reference sequence). The CDR3 extends over 11 amino acids. Trimming cost V 4 bases and J 8 bases, with 9 bases left between them. This CDR3 reads CSATLRDTIYF. The CDR3, as DNA: TGCAGTGCTACTCTCAGGGACACCATATATTTT.

This sequence joins TRBV10-1 and TRBJ1-1; TRBD1 is a possible D gene (6 bases). This CDR3 contains 14 residues. V dropped 4 bases and J dropped 0 bases, with 9 bases sitting between them. Looked up from germline, CDR1 is WNHNN and CDR2 is SYGVQD (reference sequence). Here the CDR3 DNA reads TGCGCCAGCAGTGCCGGACAGATGAACACTGAAGCTTTCTTT. As protein: CASSAGQMNTEAFF.

This chain joins TRBV5-4 and TRBJ2-5; 12 bases are a match to TRBD2. The trim removed 2 bases at V and 3 bases at J, leaving 5 bases unmatched. CDR3 length: 16 amino acids. Germline loops: CDR1 SGHNT, CDR2 YYREEE (reference sequence). The chain's CDR3 is CASSFPSGGEKETQYF. CDR3 nucleotides: TGTGCCAGCAGCTTTCCTAGCGGGGGGGAAAAAGAGACCCAGTACTTC.

This chain's CDR3 is CASSQDQVRFGTAIRDIQYF. Here the CDR3 DNA reads TGCGCCAGCAGCCAAGACCAAGTGCGTTTCGGGACAGCAATTAGGGACATTCAGTACTTC. This chain connects TRBV4-1 to TRBJ2-4, with 7 bases aligning to TRBD1. V was pared by 0 bases and J by 8 bases, with 22 bases of the junction left unmatched. The CDR3 is 20 amino acids. Germline loops: CDR1 MGHRA, CDR2 YSYEKL.

The chain links TRBV13 to TRBJ2-3, with D perhaps TRBD2 (7 bases). This CDR3 spans 17 amino acids. Trimming shortened V by 2 bases and J by 3 bases, and 18 bases separated the two germline ends. Germline V gene data show CDR1 as PRHDT and CDR2 as FYEKMQ (reference sequence). The CDR3 is CASSLKGEGEWTDTQYF. CDR3 DNA: TGTGCCAGCAGCTTAAAAGGGGAGGGGGAGTGGACAGATACGCAGTATTTT.

This chain joins TRBV5-7 and TRBJ1-5, with D maybe TRBD1 (5 bases). TRBV5-7 is an open reading frame, and its role is uncertain. The CDR3 length is 17 residues. Trimming shortened V by 0 bases and J by 5 bases, and 18 bases separated the two germline ends. The CDR3 DNA reads as TGTGCCAGCAGCTTGGACCCTCCAACCGGGGGTGATCAGCCCCAGCATTTT. Translated, it gives CASSLDPPTGGDQPQHF.

This clone was observed once. The CDR3 DNA reads as TGTGCCAGCAGCCGGGACAGTGCTGAGGGGAACACCATATATTTT. It yields the protein CASSRDSAEGNTIYF. The J gene is TRBJ1-3, the V gene TRBV6-5; 7 bases fit TRBD1. CDR1 is MNHEY, CDR2 SVGAGI, per germline. With V trimmed by 6 bases and J by 7 bases, 12 bases remained unmatched. This CDR3 spans 15 amino acids.

The V and J genes are TRBV6-5 and TRBJ1-1; 8 positions match TRBD1. The CDR3 has 13 amino acids. The ends lost 6 bases at V and 7 bases at J; junction bases unmatched: 7. The germline V gene encodes CDR1 MNHEY and CDR2 SVGAGI. Here the CDR3 reads CASSRDRGNEAFF. The CDR3 coding sequence is TGTGCCAGCAGCCGCGACAGGGGAAATGAAGCTTTCTTT.

The V call is TRBV6-6, the J call TRBJ2-7, with D perhaps TRBD2 (6 bases). CDR3 length: 14 amino acids. Germline lookup yields CDR1 MNHNY and CDR2 SVGAGI (reference sequence). Trimming cost V 0 bases and J 6 bases, with 12 bases left between them. In DNA form, the CDR3 reads TGTGCCAGCAGTTACTCGATCGGGAGACCCGAGCAGTACTTC. Protein: CASSYSIGRPEQYF.

The V gene is TRBV7-2, the J gene TRBJ2-7; no definite D call. Germline CDR1 and CDR2: SGHTA and FQGNSA. The V and J ends lost 1 base and 1 base respectively, with 8 bases between them. There are 14 residues in the CDR3. The CDR3 protein is CASSLDQFSYEQYF. The CDR3 DNA is TGTGCCAGCAGCTTAGACCAGTTTTCCTACGAGCAGTACTTC.

The chain recombines TRBV4-1 with TRBJ2-7; D is perhaps TRBD1 (6 bases). CDR1 and CDR2 (germline): MGHRA, YSYEKL. The V and J ends lost 0 bases and 2 bases respectively, with 14 bases between them. This CDR3 has 16 amino acids. The CDR3 bases are TGCGCCAGCAGCCAAGATTTGGCAGGGACACCCTACGAGCAGTACTTC. This translates into CASSQDLAGTPYEQYF.

Here the CDR3 DNA reads TGTGCCAGCAAAGACAGTTTAATCTCCAGGCAGTACTTC. This encodes CASKDSLISRQYF. V and J are TRBV6-5 and TRBJ2-7, with a tentative D call TRBD1 (5 bases). The CDR3 contains 13 residues. V lost 7 bases and J 9 bases, leaving 19 bases between the germline ends. Germline V CDR1 and CDR2: MNHEY, SVGAGI.

The rearrangement joins TRBV10-1 to TRBJ2-3; D might be TRBD1 (5 bases). The CDR3 contains 13 residues. CDR1 is WNHNN and CDR2 is SYGVQD in the germline V gene (reference sequence). The V end was cut by 6 bases, the J end by 4 bases, with 11 bases between. CDR3 nucleotide sequence: TGCGCCAGCAGACACCTAGGGGCAGATACGCAGTATTTT. It is translated as CASRHLGADTQYF.

CDR3 sequence (DNA): TGTGCCAGCGGCCTTTGGCAGGGGGCTTCAGATACGCAGTATTTT. Residues: CASGLWQGASDTQYF. The chain uses TRBV7-9 and TRBJ2-3; 8 bases are shared with TRBD1. The J segment lost 4 bases and the V segment lost 8 bases, leaving 11 bases of the junction unmatched. The CDR3 spans 15 residues. Germline CDR1 and CDR2: SEHNR and FQNEAQ (reference sequence).

V is TRBV5-6 and J is TRBJ2-7, with TRBD2 matching over 13 bases. CDR1 is SGHDT, CDR2 YYEEEE, per germline. Trimming took 4 bases from V and 0 from J; bases not matched to a gene: 7. The CDR3 sequence is 17 residues long. CDR3 residues: CASSDGLAGESSYEQYF. The CDR3 bases are TGTGCCAGCAGCGACGGACTAGCGGGGGAGTCCTCCTACGAGCAGTACTTC.

The gene calls are TRBV6-2 or TRBV6-3 and TRBJ2-4; D perhaps matches TRBD1 (6 bases). The germline V and J ends were trimmed by 5 bases and 7 bases, with 21 bases remaining between them. Germline CDR1 reads MNHEY; CDR2 reads SVGEGT. This CDR3 is built from 16 residues. CDR3 sequence: CASSTDLTGLRNIQYF. DNA for the CDR3: TGTGCCAGCAGTACGGACCTGACAGGCCTGAGGAACATTCAGTACTTC.

This sequence joins TRBV29-1 and TRBJ2-5; D uncertain. Per the germline V gene, CDR1 is SQVTM and CDR2 is ANQGSEA. The CDR3 extends over 11 amino acids. V lost 7 bases and J lost 7, with 13 bases in between. The CDR3 loop reads CSATGFGTQYF. DNA of the CDR3: TGCAGCGCTACCGGGTTTGGGACCCAGTACTTC.

A single count supports this clone. The rearrangement uses TRBV3-1 (or the pseudogene TRBV3-2) and TRBJ2-7; 7 bases map to TRBD1. This CDR3 spans 15 amino acids. Per the germline V gene, CDR1 is LGHDT and CDR2 is YNNKEL (reference sequence). V dropped 4 bases and J dropped 7; count of bases not matched to a gene: 13. This CDR3 is CASSPMTGIAGEQYF. CDR3 DNA: TGTGCCAGCAGCCCCATGACAGGGATCGCCGGAGAGCAGTACTTC.

The V call is TRBV12-5, the J call TRBJ1-5; a weak D match, TRBD1 (5 bases). The CDR3 consists of 15 residues. Looked up from germline, CDR1 is LGHNT and CDR2 is FRNRAP. The V end lost 7 bases, the J end lost 0 bases, and 13 bases lay between the germline ends. Written as DNA, the CDR3 is TGTGCTAGTGTGGAGGGGCGGCATAGCAATCAGCCCCAGCATTTT. As protein: CASVEGRHSNQPQHF.

This chain links TRBV9 with TRBJ2-5; possible D gene TRBD1, 5 bases. The V end lost 0 bases, the J end lost 4 bases, and 16 bases lay between the germline ends. Germline V gives CDR1 SGDLS, CDR2 YYNGEE. This CDR3 is built from 16 residues. The CDR3 nucleotides are TGTGCCAGCAGCGTAGCGCCCGCTTCAGGGTTAGAGACCCAGTACTTC. Its translation: CASSVAPASGLETQYF.

The chain couples TRBV6-6 to TRBJ1-4; TRBD1 matches at 7 bases. The J segment lost 5 bases and the V segment lost 5 bases, leaving 11 bases of the junction unmatched. The CDR3 is 16 amino acids. CDR1 MNHNY and CDR2 SVGAGI come from the germline V gene (reference sequence). For the CDR3, the DNA is TGTGCCAGCAGTCCCCGGGACAGCGCGGGGAATGAAAAACTGTTTTTT. Protein: CASSPRDSAGNEKLFF.

The chain has TRBV7-3 and TRBJ2-3; D unclear. V lost 5 bases and J lost 4, with 7 bases in between. This CDR3 region has 12 residues. Germline loops: CDR1 SGHTA, CDR2 FQGTGA. CDR3 amino acids: CASSQTSDTQYF. The CDR3 nucleotides read TGTGCCAGCAGCCAGACTTCAGATACGCAGTATTTT.

V usage is TRBV11-2 and J usage is TRBJ2-3; D is possibly TRBD1 (5 bases). Trimming pared 5 bases from V and 4 bases from J, leaving 10 bases between. The CDR3 sequence is 13 residues long. Germline lookup yields CDR1 SGHAT and CDR2 FQNNGV. The DNA for the CDR3 is TGTGCCAGCAGCAATTTAGGGGCAGATACGCAGTATTTT. As protein: CASSNLGADTQYF.